This T cell receptor (beta chain) came from a study of shared clonotypes between healthy human individuals. Across the study: Researchers drew samples from a couple of women and three men aged 18 to 49.

CD4+ cell separation produced CD45RA+ naive and CD45RA-negative memory subsets. CDR1 and CDR2 (germline): SEHNR, FQNEAQ (reference sequence). Trimming removed 1 base from V and 3 bases from J, with 10 bases in between. CDR3 length: 14 residues. Findings and caveats of the study: Sorted-subset sequencing was shown by rarefaction to be incomplete despite large depth.

Notes on this clone: The antigen remains undetermined.

Some clones are missing from TCRdb's copy, which holds only in-frame ones; the method was immunoSEQ multiplex PCR. Of about 960,000 clones detected, approximately 80% appear once; the ten largest clones hold roughly 1.5%. The rearrangement links TRBV7-9 to TRBJ2-7, with D tentatively TRBD2 (6 bases). Sequences were obtained from memory CD4+ T cells sorted from blood. Subset indicated: CD45RA-negative fraction. The receptor comes from a man aged 18-30 years in good health. CDR3 in amino acids: CASSLGGNVYEQYF. As DNA, the CDR3 is TGTGCCAGCAGCTTAGGCGGGAACGTCTACGAGCAGTACTTC.